A single sample is the source of the 16 T cell receptor beta chains below, sequenced in a study of blood T cells in healthy people across ages. The second PCR ran roughly 6 to 11 cycles with a sample-barcoded 5' primer and J-beta primers. TCRdb passed the 5' RACE reads through MiXCR, listing each CDR3 protein once. Of about 1.1 million distinct CDR3 sequences listed, less than 45% were seen once; the top ten hold 13%. The specimen sequenced was blood. The receptors shown here come from a man aged 18 to 29 in good health.

This clonotype was counted ten times or more. V and J are TRBV5-1 and TRBJ2-2; D is undetermined. Germline CDR1 SGHRS, CDR2 YFSETQ. The CDR3 is 13 residues long. V was cut by 0 bases and J by 4 bases, with 4 bases left in between. The DNA of the CDR3 is TGCGCCAGCAGCTTGGGTCCCACCGGGGAGCTGTTTTTT. Its translation is CASSLGPTGELFF.

Note on this clonotype: A read error may explain this, as a much larger clone is one base away. The J gene is TRBJ2-4, the V gene TRBV12-3 or TRBV12-4; 8 bases align to TRBD1. J lost 9 bases, V lost 5 bases, and 9 bases had no gene match. CDR3 length equals 14 residues. The CDR3 DNA reads as TGTGCCAGCAGTCCCGGACAGGGTGCGGGCATTCAGTACTTC. This encodes CASSPGQGAGIQYF.

The chain links TRBV25-1 to TRBJ2-7; D is uncertain. Germline V gene lookup returns CDR1 MGHDK and CDR2 SYGVNS. This CDR3 spans 15 amino acids. V shed 1 base and J shed 2 bases, with 12 bases lying between them. In DNA form, the CDR3 reads TGTGCCAGCAGTGAATGGATTGATACAACCTACGAGCAGTACTTC. Translating gives CASSEWIDTTYEQYF.

This clonotype was observed at least ten times. This chain connects TRBV9 to TRBJ2-7; 10 positions match TRBD1. This CDR3 contains 14 residues. J lost 4 bases, V lost 4 bases, and 5 bases had no gene match. Germline V CDR1 and CDR2: SGDLS, YYNGEE. This CDR3 reads CASSPRDRGYEQYF. Written as DNA, the CDR3 is TGTGCCAGCAGCCCCCGGGACAGGGGTTACGAGCAGTACTTC.

This chain connects TRBV20-1 to TRBJ2-2; no clear D. CDR1 is DFQATT, CDR2 SNEGSKA, per germline (reference sequence). V lost 2 bases and J 1 base, leaving 8 bases between the germline ends. This CDR3 is 14 amino acids long. Written as DNA, the CDR3 is TGCAGTGCTAGAAAATATCAGAACACCGGGGAGCTGTTTTTT. The encoded protein is CSARKYQNTGELFF.

The gene calls are TRBV5-1 and TRBJ2-3; D unclear. The CDR3 contains 15 residues. V shed 0 bases and J shed 2 bases, with 10 bases lying between them. Germline CDR1 and CDR2: SGHRS and YFSETQ. In nucleotides, the CDR3 is TGCGCCAGCAGCTTGGCGGAGACCAACACAGATACGCAGTATTTT. It is translated as CASSLAETNTDTQYF.

This rearrangement joins TRBV12-3 or TRBV12-4 to TRBJ2-2, with 9 bases matching TRBD1. The CDR3 consists of 16 residues. The V segment lost 6 bases and the J segment 3 bases; nucleotides outside the gene matches: 8. CDR3 protein: CASRKGQGWYTGELFF. For the CDR3, the DNA is TGTGCCAGCAGAAAAGGACAGGGGTGGTACACCGGGGAGCTGTTTTTT.

This clonotype was observed a handful of times. V and J are TRBV20-1 and TRBJ2-1; the match to TRBD1 covers 12 bases. The CDR3 sequence is 18 residues long. V was pared by 0 bases and J by 1 base, with 7 bases of the junction left unmatched. Germline lookup yields CDR1 DFQATT and CDR2 SNEGSKA (reference sequence). CDR3 region: CSARDEGQGAGSYNEQFF. CDR3 nucleotide sequence: TGCAGTGCTAGAGATGAGGGACAGGGGGCTGGATCCTACAATGAGCAGTTCTTC.

V is TRBV20-1 and J is TRBJ2-3; D is possibly TRBD1 or TRBD2 (5 bases each). With 0 bases removed from V and 2 bases from J, the gap between germline ends came to 15 bases. Looked up from germline, CDR1 is DFQATT and CDR2 is SNEGSKA (reference sequence). This CDR3 contains 16 residues. In nucleotides, the CDR3 is TGCAGTGCTAGAGATCAGGGCGCGGGCCACACAGATACGCAGTATTTT. It codes for CSARDQGAGHTDTQYF.

The V and J genes are TRBV9 and TRBJ1-4, with D possibly TRBD1 on 6 matching bases. This CDR3 has 15 residues. The germline CDR1 and CDR2 sequences are SGDLS and YYNGEE. V lost 0 bases and J lost 5, with 11 bases in between. The CDR3 loop is CASSVGAGANEKLFF. Here the CDR3 DNA reads TGTGCCAGCAGCGTAGGTGCAGGGGCGAATGAAAAACTGTTTTTT.

On this clonotype itself: A junction end diverges from the germline sequence, so it may reflect a read error. The rearrangement uses TRBV6-6 and TRBJ2-5; D possibly corresponds to TRBD2 (6 bases). Germline values: CDR1 MNHNY, CDR2 SVGAGI (reference sequence). This CDR3 is 15 amino acids long. In DNA form, the CDR3 reads TGTGCCGGCAGTCCCTCCCACGGACTACAAGAGACCCAGTACTTC. Translating it yields CAGSPSHGLQETQYF.

Worth noting for this clonotype: A junction boundary mismatches the germline segment, possibly from a read error. V usage is TRBV5-4 and J usage is TRBJ2-1; tentatively, D is TRBD2 (5 bases). Germline assignment: CDR1 SGHNT and CDR2 YYREEE (reference sequence). The CDR3 spans 16 residues. As DNA, the CDR3 is TGTGCCAACAGCTTGAAGAGGGAAACTCGCTACAATGAGCAGTTCTTC. Its protein product is CANSLKRETRYNEQFF.

The table lists this clonotype with a few counts. The chain is built from TRBV3-1 and TRBJ1-6, with D perhaps TRBD1 (6 bases). Germline V lookup: CDR1 LGHDT, CDR2 YNNKEL (reference sequence). The CDR3 contains 13 residues. Between the trimmed V and J ends, which lost 2 bases and 10 bases, there was a span of 9 bases. The CDR3 spells CASSQTGRSPLHF. The CDR3 DNA follows: TGTGCCAGCAGCCAAACAGGGAGGTCACCCCTCCACTTT.

About this clonotype itself: Since a much larger clone is just one base distant, this may be a read error. The chain employs TRBV5-4 and TRBJ2-3; TRBD1 is a possible D gene (5 bases). This CDR3 region has 16 residues. The germline V gene has CDR1 SGHNT and CDR2 YYREEE (reference sequence). Written as DNA, the CDR3 is TGTGCCAGCGCTTTTCTTAGGGGCGAGGACACAGATATGCAGTATTTT. It translates to CASAFLRGEDTDMQYF.

This clonotype was seen only once. The rearrangement joins TRBV9 to TRBJ1-6, with 7 nucleotides matching TRBD1. There are 15 residues in the CDR3. CDR1 SGDLS and CDR2 YYNGEE come from the germline V gene. V was pared by 4 bases and J by 6 bases, with 7 bases of the junction left unmatched. CDR3 nucleotides: TGTGCCAGCAGCATGGGGGGACAGACTAATTCACCCCTCCACTTT. This translates into CASSMGGQTNSPLHF.

This clonotype was observed a handful of times. The V and J genes are TRBV4-2 and TRBJ1-1; D is ambiguous. The germline V gene has CDR1 LGHNA and CDR2 YNFKEQ. Deletions cut 4 bases from V and 5 bases from J, with 17 bases between. The CDR3 consists of 15 residues. The CDR3 loop reads CASSRAFPAGTEAFF. For the CDR3, the DNA is TGTGCCAGCAGCCGGGCCTTCCCAGCGGGAACTGAAGCTTTCTTT.